This T cell receptor (beta chain) derives from a study of blood T cells in healthy people across ages. This clonotype was observed many times. The use of a sample-barcoded 5' primer and a J-beta primer mix characterized a second PCR of about 6 to 11 cycles. TCRdb itself ran the 5' RACE reads through MiXCR, one entry per CDR3 protein. The sample has roughly 1,500,000 distinct CDR3 sequences, about 31% seen once; the top ten hold 11%. The CDR3 sequence is 14 residues long. The V gene's germline CDR1 is LNHNV and CDR2 YYDKDF (reference sequence). Trimming at V came to 6 bases and at J to 7 bases, leaving 10 bases not matched to a gene.

The sequenced sample was blood. The TCR was taken from a woman in her 30s in good health. V usage is TRBV15 and J usage is TRBJ2-5; 8 bases map to TRBD2. The CDR3 region has the DNA TGTGCCACCAGTCGGGAGGGGGGCTCAAGGACCCAGTACTTC. Its translation is CATSREGGSRTQYF. Using reference TRBV15 and TRBJ2-5 for the parts outside the CDR3, the full variable domain is DAMVIQNPRYQVTQFGKPVTLSCSQTLNHNVMYWYQQKSSQAPKLLFHYYDKDFNNEADTPDNFQSRRPNTSFCFLDIRSPGLGDTAMYLCATSREGGSRTQYFGPGTRLLVL.